These 3 T cell receptor beta chains came from one sample sequenced in a study of blood T cell repertoires in COVID-19. Sequencing used immunoSEQ multiplex PCR; TCRdb keeps in-frame clones, though not all of them. The data hold approximately 160,000 clones, with less than 90% observed a single time. What was sequenced was PBMCs or T cells enriched from blood (not recorded which). The receptor source for this set is a woman between 50 and 59 years old who had recovered from COVID-19.

The rearrangement joins TRBV19 to TRBJ2-7, with TRBD1 identical over 8 bases. J was trimmed by 0 bases and V by 7 bases; bases with no gene match: 11. CDR3 length equals 16 residues. CDR1 LNHDA and CDR2 SQIVND come from the germline V gene (reference sequence). The CDR3 DNA sequence: TGTGCCAGTAAGGGGCCCGGGACAGGTGGCTCCTACGAGCAGTACTTC. It specifies CASKGPGTGGSYEQYF.

This clone was seen only once. The chain has TRBV29-1 and TRBJ1-4; 7 positions agree with TRBD1. The CDR3 consists of 13 residues. V dropped 4 bases and J dropped 2; count of bases not matched to a gene: 1. The germline CDR1 and CDR2 sequences are SQVTM and ANQGSEA. CDR3 nucleotides: TGCAGCGTTGGGGACAGCACTAATGAAAAACTGTTTTTT. Translating gives CSVGDSTNEKLFF.

The rearrangement joins TRBV9 to TRBJ1-3, with 8 bases matching TRBD1. Trimming cost V 0 bases and J 3 bases; bases outside gene matches: 2. The CDR3 covers 15 residues. From germline, CDR1 is SGDLS and CDR2 YYNGEE. As DNA, the CDR3 is TGTGCCAGCAGCGTAGGGGGACAGGTTGGAAACACCATATATTTT. Its protein is CASSVGGQVGNTIYF.